This T cell receptor beta chain came from a study of regulatory T cells in long-lasting Graves disease. The overall study: Antithyroid drug use was under 3 months in newly diagnosed Graves' patients.

Construction of the TCR beta libraries employed iRepertoire HTBI primers in conjunction with Arm-PCR of CDR3 regions. One entry per CDR3 protein, called by TCRdb with MiXCR from the multiplex PCR reads. The table has 560,000 or so distinct CDR3 sequences, 16% seen once. Time point specified: newly diagnosed GD, antithyroid drugs for less than 3 months. Researchers made the TCR library from RNA that was extracted from PBMCs. This clonotype turned up a few times. Deletions cut 5 bases from V and 8 bases from J, with 10 bases between. The CDR3 contains 12 residues. Germline lookup yields CDR1 SGHVS and CDR2 FQNEAQ. This sample was shared with a second study, whose subject was T cells in Graves' hyperthyroidism and ophthalmopathy. From that second work: The TCR CDR3 was amplified in a first-round RT-PCR using the HTBI primer set.

The sequence was obtained from a young man with Graves disease. Source: peripheral blood mononuclear cells (PBMCs), taken at new diagnosis, from a patient treated with antithyroid drugs. V usage is TRBV7-8 and J usage is TRBJ2-1; D gene uncertain. The CDR3 DNA reads as TGTGCCAGCAGCCCGATAGCCCATGAGCAGTTCTTC. Protein: CASSPIAHEQFF.